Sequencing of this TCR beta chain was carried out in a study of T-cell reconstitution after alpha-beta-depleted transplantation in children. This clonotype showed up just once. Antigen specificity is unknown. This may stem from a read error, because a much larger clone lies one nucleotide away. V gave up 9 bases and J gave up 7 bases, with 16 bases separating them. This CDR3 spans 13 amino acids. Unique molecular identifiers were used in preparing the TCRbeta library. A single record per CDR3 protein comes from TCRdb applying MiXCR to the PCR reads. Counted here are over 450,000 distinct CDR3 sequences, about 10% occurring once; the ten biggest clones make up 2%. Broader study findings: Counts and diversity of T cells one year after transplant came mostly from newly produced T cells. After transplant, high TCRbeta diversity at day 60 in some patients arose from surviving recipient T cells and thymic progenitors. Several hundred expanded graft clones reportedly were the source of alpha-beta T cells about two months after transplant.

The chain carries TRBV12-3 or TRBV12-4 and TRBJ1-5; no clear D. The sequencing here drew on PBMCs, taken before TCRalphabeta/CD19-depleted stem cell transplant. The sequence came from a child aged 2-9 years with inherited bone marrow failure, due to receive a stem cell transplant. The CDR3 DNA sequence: TGTGCCAGAAGCCCGGATGTGGGCCAGCCCCAGCATTTT. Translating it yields CARSPDVGQPQHF.